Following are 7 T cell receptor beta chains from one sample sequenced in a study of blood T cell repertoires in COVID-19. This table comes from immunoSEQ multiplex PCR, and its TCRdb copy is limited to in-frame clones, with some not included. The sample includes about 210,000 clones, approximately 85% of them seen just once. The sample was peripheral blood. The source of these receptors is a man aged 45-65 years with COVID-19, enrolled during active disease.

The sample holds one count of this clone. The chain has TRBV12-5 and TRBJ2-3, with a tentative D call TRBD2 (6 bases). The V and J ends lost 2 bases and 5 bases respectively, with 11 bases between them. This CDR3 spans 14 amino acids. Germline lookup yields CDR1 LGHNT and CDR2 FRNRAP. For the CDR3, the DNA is TGTGCTAGTGGTTTGTCCGGGGGTTTAGATACGCAGTATTTT. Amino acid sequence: CASGLSGGLDTQYF. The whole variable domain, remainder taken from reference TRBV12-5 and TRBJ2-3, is DARVTQTPRHKVTEMGQEVTMRCQPILGHNTVFWYRQTMMQGLELLAYFRNRAPLDDSGMPKDRFSAEMPDATLATLKIQPSEPRDSAVYFCASGLSGGLDTQYFGPGTRLTVL.

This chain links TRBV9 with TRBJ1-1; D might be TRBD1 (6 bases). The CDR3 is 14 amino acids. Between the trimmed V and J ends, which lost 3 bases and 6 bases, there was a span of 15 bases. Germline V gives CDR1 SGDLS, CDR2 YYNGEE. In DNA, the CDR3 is TGTGCCAGCAGCGGTACACAGGGAAACGCTGAAGCTTTCTTT. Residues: CASSGTQGNAEAFF.

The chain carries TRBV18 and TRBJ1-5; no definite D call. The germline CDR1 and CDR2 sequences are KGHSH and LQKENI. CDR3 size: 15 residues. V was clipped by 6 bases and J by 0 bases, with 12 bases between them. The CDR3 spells CASSPLRDSNQPQHF. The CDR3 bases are TGTGCCAGCTCTCCCCTGAGGGATAGCAATCAGCCCCAGCATTTT.

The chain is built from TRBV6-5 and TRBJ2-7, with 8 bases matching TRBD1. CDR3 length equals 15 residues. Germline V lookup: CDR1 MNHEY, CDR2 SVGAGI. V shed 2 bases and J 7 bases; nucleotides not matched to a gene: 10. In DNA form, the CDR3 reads TGTGCCAGCAGTTACGACAGGGGCTTTTTGGAGGAGCAGTACTTC. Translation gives CASSYDRGFLEEQYF.

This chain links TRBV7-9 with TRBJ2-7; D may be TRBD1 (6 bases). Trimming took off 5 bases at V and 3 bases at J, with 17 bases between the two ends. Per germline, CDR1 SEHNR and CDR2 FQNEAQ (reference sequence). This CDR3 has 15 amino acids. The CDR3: CASSPVDRPYYEQYF. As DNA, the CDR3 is TGTGCCAGCAGCCCAGTTGACAGGCCCTACTACGAGCAGTACTTC.

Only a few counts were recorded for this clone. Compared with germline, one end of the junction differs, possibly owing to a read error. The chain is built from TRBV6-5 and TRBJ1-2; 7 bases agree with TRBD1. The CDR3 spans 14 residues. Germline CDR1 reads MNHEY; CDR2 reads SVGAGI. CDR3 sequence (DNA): TGTGCCAGCACTTACCGGGACAGTAACTATGGCTACACCTTC. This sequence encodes CASTYRDSNYGYTF.

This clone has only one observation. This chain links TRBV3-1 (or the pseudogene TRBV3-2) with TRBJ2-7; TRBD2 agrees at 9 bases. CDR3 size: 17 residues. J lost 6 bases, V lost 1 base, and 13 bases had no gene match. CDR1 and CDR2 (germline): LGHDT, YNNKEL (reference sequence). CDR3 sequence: CASSQAPSGTSLGEQYF. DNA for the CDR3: TGTGCCAGCAGCCAAGCGCCCAGCGGGACTAGCTTAGGCGAGCAGTACTTC.